This section outlines one T cell receptor (beta chain) sequence together with its context. Its antigen remains unknown. These data are taken from a study of shared clonotypes between healthy human individuals. Background on the study: A couple of women and a few men aged 18 to 49 served as donors. Study-level results: Among several donors, roughly 5% of naive CD4 clonotypes were found in common.

V lost 4 bases to trimming and J lost 1 base, with 11 bases between them. The CDR3 is made up of 15 amino acids. Germline V gene data show CDR1 as SGHRS and CDR2 as YFSETQ. This table comes from immunoSEQ multiplex PCR, and its TCRdb copy is limited to in-frame clones, with some not included. The repertoire consists of a few hundred thousand clones, with about 69% occurring once and the leading ten covering around 10%. Investigators divided CD4+ cells into CD45RA+ naive and CD45RA-negative memory subsets. The chain carries TRBV5-1 and TRBJ2-2; D remains ambiguous. The TCR sequence derives from a man aged 25-45 years in good health. Sequencing was carried out using memory CD4+ T cells sorted from blood. Subset denoted: CD45RA-negative fraction. The CDR3 is CASSPSQLNTGELFF. CDR3 bases: TGCGCCAGCAGCCCCTCCCAGCTGAACACCGGGGAGCTGTTTTTT.